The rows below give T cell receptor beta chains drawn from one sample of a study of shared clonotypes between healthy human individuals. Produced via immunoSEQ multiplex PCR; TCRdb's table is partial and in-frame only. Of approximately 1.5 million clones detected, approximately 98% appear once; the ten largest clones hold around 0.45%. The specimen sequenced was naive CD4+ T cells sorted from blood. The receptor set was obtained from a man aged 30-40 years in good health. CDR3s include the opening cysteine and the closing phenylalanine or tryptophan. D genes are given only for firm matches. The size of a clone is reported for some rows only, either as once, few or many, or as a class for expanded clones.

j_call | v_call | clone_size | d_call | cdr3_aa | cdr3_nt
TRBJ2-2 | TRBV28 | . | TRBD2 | CASSSRLAGAGELFF | TGTGCCAGCAGCTCCAGACTAGCGGGAGCCGGGGAGCTGTTTTTT
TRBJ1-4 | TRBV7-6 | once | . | CASSSGQNNEKLFF | TGTGCCAGCAGCTCCGGACAGAATAATGAAAAACTGTTTTTT
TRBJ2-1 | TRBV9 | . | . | CASSVGTGTGNEQFF | TGTGCCAGCAGCGTAGGGACGGGTACGGGCAATGAGCAGTTCTTC
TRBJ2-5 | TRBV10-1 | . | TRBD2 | CASSLGLAGSSETQYF | TGCGCCAGCAGTTTAGGACTAGCGGGATCGTCAGAGACCCAGTACTTC
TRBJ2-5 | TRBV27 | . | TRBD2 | CASSYNPTSAGETQYF | TGTGCCAGCAGTTACAACCCGACTAGCGCGGGGGAGACCCAGTACTTC
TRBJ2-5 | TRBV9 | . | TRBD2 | CASSVGPSGNQETQYF | TGTGCCAGCAGCGTAGGTCCTAGCGGGAACCAAGAGACCCAGTACTTC
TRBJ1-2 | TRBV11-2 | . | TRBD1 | CASSSNRDRGSLGYTF | TGTGCCAGCAGCTCCAACCGGGACAGGGGTTCCCTTGGCTACACCTTC
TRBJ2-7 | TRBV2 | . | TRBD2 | CASRAGTSVDEQYF | TGTGCCAGCAGGGCCGGGACTAGCGTCGACGAGCAGTACTTC
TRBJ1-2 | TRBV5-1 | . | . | CASSSIQGSYGYTF | TGCGCCAGCAGCTCTATACAGGGTTCCTATGGCTACACCTTC
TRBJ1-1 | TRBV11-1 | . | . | CASSRTQGSEAFF | TGTGCCAGCAGCCGTACCCAGGGAAGCGAAGCTTTCTTT
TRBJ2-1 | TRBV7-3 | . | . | CASSLNPRDNEQFF | TGTGCCAGCAGCTTAAATCCGAGAGACAATGAGCAGTTCTTC
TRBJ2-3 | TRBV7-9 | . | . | CASRSIGGRRDTQYF | TGTGCCAGCAGGTCAATCGGCGGCCGTCGAGATACGCAGTATTTT
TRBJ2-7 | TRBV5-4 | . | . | CASSLDRSSYEQYF | TGTGCCAGCAGCTTAGACAGGAGCTCCTACGAGCAGTACTTC
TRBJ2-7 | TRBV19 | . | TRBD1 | CASSILGQGIYEQYF | TGTGCCAGTAGTATACTGGGACAGGGCATCTACGAGCAGTACTTC
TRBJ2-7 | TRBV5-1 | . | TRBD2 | CASSRTSGSYEQYF | TGCGCCAGCAGTAGGACTAGCGGGAGCTACGAGCAGTACTTC
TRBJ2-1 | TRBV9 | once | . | CASSVDSEEQFF | TGTGCCAGCAGCGTAGACTCCGAGGAGCAGTTCTTC
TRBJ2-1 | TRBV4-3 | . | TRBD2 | CASSQTGLAATWGYNEQFF | TGCGCCAGCAGCCAAACGGGACTAGCGGCTACCTGGGGCTACAATGAGCAGTTCTTC
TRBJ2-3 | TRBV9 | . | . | CASSVAPGVGTDTQYF | TGTGCCAGCAGCGTAGCTCCGGGAGTCGGCACAGATACGCAGTATTTT
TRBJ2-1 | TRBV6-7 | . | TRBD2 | CASSYSKLAGYNEQFF | TGTGCCAGCAGTTACTCCAAGCTAGCGGGTTACAATGAGCAGTTCTTC
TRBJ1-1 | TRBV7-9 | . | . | CASSFKEKAFF | TGTGCCAGCAGCTTTAAAGAAAAAGCTTTCTTT
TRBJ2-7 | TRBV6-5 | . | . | CASSRQILSSYEQYF | TGTGCCAGCAGCCGACAGATCCTTAGCTCCTACGAGCAGTACTTC
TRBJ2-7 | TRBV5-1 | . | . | CASSSGGSSYEQYF | TGCGCCAGCAGCTCAGGAGGGAGCTCCTACGAGCAGTACTTC
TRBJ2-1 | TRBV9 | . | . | CASSGGRGDNEQFF | TGTGCCAGCAGCGGGGGACGAGGGGACAATGAGCAGTTCTTC
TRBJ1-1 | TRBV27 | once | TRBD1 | CASSPGTAMNTEAFF | TGTGCCAGCAGTCCGGGGACAGCGATGAACACTGAAGCTTTCTTT
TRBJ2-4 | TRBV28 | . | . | CASSHLGIQYF | TGTGCCAGCAGTCACTTGGGCATTCAGTACTTC
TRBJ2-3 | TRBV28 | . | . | CASSFRSSGASTDTQYF | TGTGCCAGCAGTTTTAGAAGCAGCGGTGCTAGCACAGATACGCAGTATTTT
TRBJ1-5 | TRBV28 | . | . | CASNPPRGDQPQHF | TGTGCCAGCAACCCGCCGCGGGGGGATCAGCCCCAGCATTTT
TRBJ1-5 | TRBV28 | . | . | CASSFDQPQHF | TGTGCCAGCAGTTTTGATCAGCCCCAGCATTTT
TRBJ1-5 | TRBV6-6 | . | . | CASSYSAGANQPQHF | TGTGCCAGCAGTTACTCGGCAGGGGCAAATCAGCCCCAGCATTTT
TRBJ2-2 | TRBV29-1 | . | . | CSVRQEYTGELFF | TGCAGCGTTAGACAGGAGTACACCGGGGAGCTGTTTTTT
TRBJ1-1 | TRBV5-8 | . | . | CASSLVVGVRTEAFF | TGTGCCAGCAGCTTGGTCGTGGGGGTGCGCACTGAAGCTTTCTTT
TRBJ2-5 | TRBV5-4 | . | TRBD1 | CASSLISDRIETQYF | TGTGCCAGCAGCTTAATTTCGGACAGGATAGAGACCCAGTACTTC
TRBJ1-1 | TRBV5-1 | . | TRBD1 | CASRGQGTNTEAFF | TGCGCCAGCAGGGGACAGGGGACAAACACTGAAGCTTTCTTT
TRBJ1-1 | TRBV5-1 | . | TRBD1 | CASSLSWTGRGTEAFF | TGCGCCAGCAGCCTAAGTTGGACAGGGAGGGGGACTGAAGCTTTCTTT
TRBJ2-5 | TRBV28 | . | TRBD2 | CASSLFPSGISEETQYF | TGTGCCAGCAGTTTATTCCCTAGCGGGATTTCAGAAGAGACCCAGTACTTC
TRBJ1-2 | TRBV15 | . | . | CATSGVLEGYTF | TGTGCCACCAGCGGAGTCCTGGAGGGCTACACCTTC
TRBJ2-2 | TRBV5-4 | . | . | CASSLDVATNTGELFF | TGTGCCAGCAGCTTGGACGTGGCCACAAACACCGGGGAGCTGTTTTTT
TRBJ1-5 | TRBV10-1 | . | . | CASSDHNHPEAQHF | TGCGCCAGCAGTGACCACAACCACCCCGAGGCCCAGCATTTT
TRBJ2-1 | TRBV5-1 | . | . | CASSLAGSGYINEQFF | TGCGCCAGCAGCTTGGCCGGTAGCGGATATATCAATGAGCAGTTCTTC
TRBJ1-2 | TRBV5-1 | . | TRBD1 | CASSLDGQGVVRGYTF | TGCGCCAGCAGCTTGGACGGACAGGGAGTGGTTCGTGGCTACACCTTC
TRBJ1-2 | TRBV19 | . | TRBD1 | CASTPDREGYGYTF | TGTGCCAGTACCCCGGACAGGGAGGGCTATGGCTACACCTTC
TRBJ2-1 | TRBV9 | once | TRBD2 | CASSPRLRLANDNEQFF | TGTGCCAGCAGCCCTAGGCTCCGACTAGCAAACGACAATGAGCAGTTCTTC
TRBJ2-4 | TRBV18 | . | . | CASSPIRGSKNIQYF | TGTGCCAGCTCACCCATTCGGGGTTCGAAAAACATTCAGTACTTC
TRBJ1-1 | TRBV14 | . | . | CASSQTRGTEAFF | TGTGCCAGCAGCCAAACCAGGGGTACTGAAGCTTTCTTT
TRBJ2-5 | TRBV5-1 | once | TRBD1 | CASSLFSETGEETQYF | TGCGCCAGCAGCTTGTTCTCGGAGACAGGGGAAGAGACCCAGTACTTC
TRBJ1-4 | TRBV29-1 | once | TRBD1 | CSVGDSNEKLFF | TGCAGCGTGGGGGACAGTAATGAAAAACTGTTTTTT
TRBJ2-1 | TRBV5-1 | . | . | CASSLKAEQFF | TGCGCCAGCAGCTTGAAGGCTGAGCAGTTCTTC
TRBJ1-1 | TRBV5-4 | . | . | CASSLGGRAFF | TGTGCCAGCAGCTTGGGGGGGCGAGCTTTCTTT
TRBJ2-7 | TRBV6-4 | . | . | CASRGNRVNEQYF | TGTGCCAGCAGGGGGAACAGGGTCAACGAGCAGTACTTC
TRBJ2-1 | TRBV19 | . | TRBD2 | CASSIRLAGGNNEQFF | TGTGCCAGTAGTATACGCCTAGCGGGAGGAAACAATGAGCAGTTCTTC
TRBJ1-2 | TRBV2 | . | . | CASIPTAIPGGGYTF | TGTGCCAGCATTCCTACAGCCATTCCCGGTGGTGGCTACACCTTC
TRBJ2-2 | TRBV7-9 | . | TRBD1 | CASSFSRGSGGTGELFF | TGTGCCAGCAGCTTTAGCAGGGGATCAGGGGGCACCGGGGAGCTGTTTTTT
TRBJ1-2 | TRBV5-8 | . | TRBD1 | CASSWGTGNGYTF | TGTGCCAGCAGCTGGGGGACAGGGAATGGCTACACCTTC
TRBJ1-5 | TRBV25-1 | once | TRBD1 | CASSDTGQGYSNQPQHF | TGTGCCAGCAGTGATACGGGACAGGGATATAGCAATCAGCCCCAGCATTTT
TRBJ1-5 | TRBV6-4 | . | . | CASSPTGGNQPQHF | TGTGCCAGCAGCCCTACGGGTGGCAATCAGCCCCAGCATTTT